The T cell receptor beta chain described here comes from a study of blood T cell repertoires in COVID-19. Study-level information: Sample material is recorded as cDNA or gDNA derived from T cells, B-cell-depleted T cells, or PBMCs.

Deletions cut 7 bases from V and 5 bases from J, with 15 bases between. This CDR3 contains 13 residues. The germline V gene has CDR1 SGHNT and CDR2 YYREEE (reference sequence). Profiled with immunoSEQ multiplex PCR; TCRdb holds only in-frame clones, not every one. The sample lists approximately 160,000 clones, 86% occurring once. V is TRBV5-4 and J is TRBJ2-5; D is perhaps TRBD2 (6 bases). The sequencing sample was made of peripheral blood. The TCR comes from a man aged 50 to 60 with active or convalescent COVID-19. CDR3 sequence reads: CASRGTPEETQYF. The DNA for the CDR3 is TGTGCCAGCCGCGGGACCCCTGAGGAGACCCAGTACTTC.